These 10 T cell receptor beta chains originate from one sample sequenced in a study of blood T cell repertoires in COVID-19. Profiled with immunoSEQ multiplex PCR; TCRdb holds only in-frame clones, not every one. This sample has 200,000 to 250,000 clones, with 88% found just once. Sample: peripheral blood. These receptors all stem from a woman aged 25 to 45 with COVID-19, enrolled during active disease.

The chain recombines TRBV28 with TRBJ1-3; tentatively, D is TRBD1 (6 bases). The CDR3 spans 15 residues. Per germline, CDR1 MDHEN and CDR2 SYDVKM. V gave up 8 bases and J gave up 6 bases, with 20 bases separating them. The CDR3 region has the DNA TGTGCCAGCCTCCCGGCGACAGGCGGCGAAAACACCATATATTTT. Its protein product is CASLPATGGENTIYF.

This clone came up once. This CDR3 is missing its conserved last phenylalanine or tryptophan, likely due to a read error. The DNA is omitted, as the CDR3 cannot be located on it reliably, and the CDR3 follows TCRdb's listing. The V and J genes are TRBV23-1 and TRBJ2-7; TRBD2 was called by the table and not checked on the DNA. TRBV23-1 is an ORF, and what it does is uncertain. The CDR3 region is 10 residues in length, termini included. The CDR3 is CASSLERTQI.

CDR3 sequence: CASSQDPGGAYEQYF. CDR3 bases: TGCGCCAGCAGCCAAGATCCGGGGGGGGCCTACGAGCAGTACTTC. This chain uses TRBV4-1 with TRBJ2-7; 8 bases agree with TRBD2. Germline loops: CDR1 MGHRA, CDR2 YSYEKL. CDR3 length: 15 residues. V lost 0 bases and J lost 2; bases outside the gene matches: 3.

The V call is TRBV6-6, the J call TRBJ2-7, with 12 bases fitting TRBD2. The CDR3 totals 15 residues. The J segment lost 4 bases and the V segment lost 5 bases, leaving 6 bases of the junction unmatched. Germline V gene lookup returns CDR1 MNHNY and CDR2 SVGAGI (reference sequence). For the CDR3, the DNA is TGTGCCAGCAGTGCCCTAGCGGGGGGGCTTTACGAGCAGTACTTC. Amino acid sequence: CASSALAGGLYEQYF.

The chain employs TRBV7-8 and TRBJ2-5; unclear D gene. Trimming cost V 1 base and J 5 bases, with 8 bases left between them. Germline-derived CDR1 and CDR2 are SGHVS and FQNEAQ. The CDR3 runs to 13 residues. In nucleotides, the CDR3 is TGTGCCAGCAGCTTAGGCGGTACCGAGACCCAGTACTTC. The encoded protein is CASSLGGTETQYF. The variable domain in full, completed from reference TRBV7-8 and TRBJ2-5, reads GAGVSQSPRYKVAKRGQDVALRCDPISGHVSLFWYQQALGQGPEFLTYFQNEAQLDKSGLPSDRFFAERPEGSVSTLKIQRTQQEDSAVYLCASSLGGTETQYFGPGTRLLVL.

The chain employs TRBV19 and TRBJ2-5; 8 bases are shared with TRBD1. Germline CDR1 LNHDA, CDR2 SQIVND (reference sequence). V was pared by 3 bases and J by 5 bases, with 2 bases of the junction left unmatched. This CDR3 is built from 13 residues. CDR3 residues: CASSMNRGETQYF. CDR3 in DNA: TGTGCCAGTAGTATGAACAGGGGGGAGACCCAGTACTTC. Based on the CDR3 plus reference TRBV19 and TRBJ2-5, the full variable domain is DGGITQSPKYLFRKEGQNVTLSCEQNLNHDAMYWYRQDPGQGLRLIYYSQIVNDFQKGDIAEGYSVSREKKESFPLTVTSAQKNPTAFYLCASSMNRGETQYFGPGTRLLVL.

The chain is built from TRBV9 and TRBJ2-2, with 8 bases lining up with TRBD2. The CDR3 runs to 17 residues. The V gene's germline CDR1 is SGDLS and CDR2 YYNGEE. Unmatched junction bases numbered 8, after V lost 4 bases and J lost 0 bases. The CDR3 reads CASSPRASGSNTGELFF. The DNA for the CDR3 is TGTGCCAGCAGCCCTCGAGCTAGCGGGTCGAACACCGGGGAGCTGTTTTTT. Supplemented by reference TRBV9 and TRBJ2-2, the full variable domain reads DSGVTQTPKHLITATGQRVTLRCSPRSGDLSVYWYQQSLDQGLQFLIQYYNGEERAKGNILERFSAQQFPDLHSELNLSSLELGDSALYFCASSPRASGSNTGELFFGEGSRLTVL.

V usage is TRBV6-5 and J usage is TRBJ2-7; TRBD1 is a possible D gene (6 bases). Germline lookup yields CDR1 MNHEY and CDR2 SVGAGI. CDR3 length equals 11 residues. Trimming pared 6 bases from V and 6 bases from J, leaving 9 bases between. The CDR3 DNA reads as TGTGCCAGCAGAGCACAGGGCGAGCAGTACGTC. Protein: CASRAQGEQYV.

J is TRBJ2-7 and V is TRBV11-1, with D possibly TRBD2 on 6 matching bases. The CDR3 spans 13 residues. The germline V gene has CDR1 SGHAT and CDR2 FQDESV (reference sequence). Trimming took off 1 base at V and 2 bases at J, with 6 bases between the two ends. The CDR3: CASSLGRAYEQYV. In DNA, the CDR3 is TGTGCCAGCAGCTTAGGGAGGGCCTACGAGCAGTACGTC.

J is TRBJ2-5 and V is TRBV27; 12 nucleotides agree with TRBD2. The ends lost 5 bases at V and 1 base at J; junction bases unmatched: 8. This CDR3 contains 17 residues. CDR1 and CDR2 from the germline V gene are MNHEY and SMNVEV (reference sequence). This CDR3 reads CASSPRRLAGVQETQYF. CDR3 sequence (DNA): TGTGCCAGCAGTCCACGCCGACTAGCGGGGGTCCAAGAGACCCAGTACTTC.